This T cell receptor beta chain was recovered during a study of T cells expressing NK-cell markers. At the level of the study: All TCR beta repertoires analysed originated from sorted CD3+CD56+NKG2C+, CD3+CD56+NKG2C- and CD3+CD56-NKG2C+ T cells.

The length of the CDR3 is 17 residues. No DNA is given; TCRdb re-called the 5' RACE reads and lists each CDR3 protein once. The listing contains around 550,000 distinct CDR3 sequences. The gene calls are TRBV12-3 or TRBV12-4 and TRBJ2-2; checking the TCRdb D call of TRBD1 is not possible without DNA. The sample was blood T cells: a sorted CD56 or NKG2C T cell subset, CD4+ or CD8+ T cells, or bulk PBMC T cells (not recorded which). This clonotype was obtained from a man between 18 and 29 years old in good health. This chain's CDR3 is CASRSRTGGLNTGELFF.